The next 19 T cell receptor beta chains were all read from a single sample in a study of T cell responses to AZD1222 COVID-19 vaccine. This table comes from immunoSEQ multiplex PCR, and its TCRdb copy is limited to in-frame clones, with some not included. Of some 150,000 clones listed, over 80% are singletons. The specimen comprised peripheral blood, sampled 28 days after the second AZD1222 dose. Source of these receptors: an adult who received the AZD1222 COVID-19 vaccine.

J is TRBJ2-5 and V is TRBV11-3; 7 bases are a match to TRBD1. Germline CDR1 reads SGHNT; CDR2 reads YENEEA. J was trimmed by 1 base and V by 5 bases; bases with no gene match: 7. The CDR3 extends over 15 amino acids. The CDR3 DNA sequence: TGTGCCAGCAGCCACAGGGGTGGGTCCCAAGAGACCCAGTACTTC. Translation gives CASSHRGGSQETQYF.

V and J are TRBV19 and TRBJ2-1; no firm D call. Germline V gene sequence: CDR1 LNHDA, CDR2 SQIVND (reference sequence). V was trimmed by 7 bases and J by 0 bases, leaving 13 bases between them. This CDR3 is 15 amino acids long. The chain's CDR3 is CASKELKSSYNEQFF. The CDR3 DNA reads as TGTGCCAGTAAAGAGTTGAAGAGCTCCTACAATGAGCAGTTCTTC.

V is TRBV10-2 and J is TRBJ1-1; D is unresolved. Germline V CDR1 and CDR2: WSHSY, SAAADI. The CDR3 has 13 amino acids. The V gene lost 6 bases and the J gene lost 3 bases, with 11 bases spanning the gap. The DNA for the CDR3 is TGCGCCAGCAGCCTGACTGGATACACTGAAGCTTTCTTT. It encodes CASSLTGYTEAFF.

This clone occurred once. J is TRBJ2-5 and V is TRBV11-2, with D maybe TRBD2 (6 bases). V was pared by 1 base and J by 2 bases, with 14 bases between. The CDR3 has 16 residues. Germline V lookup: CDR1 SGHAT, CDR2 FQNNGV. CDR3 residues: CASSLGRGIRQETQYF. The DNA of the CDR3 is TGTGCCAGCAGCTTAGGTCGCGGGATAAGGCAAGAGACCCAGTACTTC.

Here the CDR3 reads CASSRDRGLSNQPQHF. CDR3 in DNA: TGTGCCAGCAGCCGGGACAGGGGGTTAAGCAATCAGCCCCAGCATTTT. V usage is TRBV28 and J usage is TRBJ1-5, with 11 bases matching TRBD1. The CDR3 totals 16 residues. Losses at the gene ends were 6 bases for V and 1 base for J; bases not matched to a gene: 5. Germline assignment: CDR1 MDHEN and CDR2 SYDVKM.

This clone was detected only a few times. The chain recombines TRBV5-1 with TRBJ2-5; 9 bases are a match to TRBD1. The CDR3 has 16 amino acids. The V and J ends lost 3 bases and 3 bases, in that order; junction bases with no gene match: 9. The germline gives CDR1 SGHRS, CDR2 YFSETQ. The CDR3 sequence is CASSSAGTGIKETQYF. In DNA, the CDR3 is TGCGCCAGCAGCTCAGCCGGGACAGGGATTAAAGAGACCCAGTACTTC.

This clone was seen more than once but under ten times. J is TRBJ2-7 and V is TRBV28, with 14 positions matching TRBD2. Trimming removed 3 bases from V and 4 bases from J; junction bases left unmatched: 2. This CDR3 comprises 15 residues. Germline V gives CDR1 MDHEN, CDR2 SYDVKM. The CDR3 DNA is TGTGCCAGCAGTTTGACTAGCGGGAGGGTGTACGAGCAGTACTTC. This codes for CASSLTSGRVYEQYF.

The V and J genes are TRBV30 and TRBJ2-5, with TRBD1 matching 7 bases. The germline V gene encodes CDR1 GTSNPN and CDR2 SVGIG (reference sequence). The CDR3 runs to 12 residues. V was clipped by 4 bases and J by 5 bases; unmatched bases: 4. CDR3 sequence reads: CAWKRGPETQYF. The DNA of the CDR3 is TGTGCCTGGAAGAGGGGGCCGGAGACCCAGTACTTC.

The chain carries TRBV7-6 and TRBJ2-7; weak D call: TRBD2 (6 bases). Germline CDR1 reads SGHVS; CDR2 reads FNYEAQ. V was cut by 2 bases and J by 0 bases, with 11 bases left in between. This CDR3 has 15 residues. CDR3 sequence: CASSLTGGTSYEQYF. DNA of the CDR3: TGTGCCAGCAGCTTAACAGGAGGGACCTCCTACGAGCAGTACTTC.

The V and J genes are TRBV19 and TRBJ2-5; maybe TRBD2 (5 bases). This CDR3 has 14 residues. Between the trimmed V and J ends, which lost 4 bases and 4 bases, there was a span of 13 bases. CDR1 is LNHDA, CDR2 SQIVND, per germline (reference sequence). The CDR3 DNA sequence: TGTGCCAGTAGTACCGACCGGAGGTCAGAGACCCAGTACTTC. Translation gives CASSTDRRSETQYF.

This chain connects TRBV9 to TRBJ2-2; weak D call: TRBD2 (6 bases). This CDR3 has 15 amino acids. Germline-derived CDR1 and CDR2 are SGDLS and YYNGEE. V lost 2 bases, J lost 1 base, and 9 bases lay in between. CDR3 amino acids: CASSVTSQNTGELFF. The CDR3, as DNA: TGTGCCAGCAGCGTGACTAGTCAGAACACCGGGGAGCTGTTTTTT.

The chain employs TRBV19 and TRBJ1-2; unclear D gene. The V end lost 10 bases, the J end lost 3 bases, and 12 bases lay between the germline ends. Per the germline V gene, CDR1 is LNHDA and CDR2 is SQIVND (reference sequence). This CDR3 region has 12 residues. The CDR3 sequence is CATLTTYYGYTF. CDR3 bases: TGTGCCACCCTCACCACATACTATGGCTACACCTTC.

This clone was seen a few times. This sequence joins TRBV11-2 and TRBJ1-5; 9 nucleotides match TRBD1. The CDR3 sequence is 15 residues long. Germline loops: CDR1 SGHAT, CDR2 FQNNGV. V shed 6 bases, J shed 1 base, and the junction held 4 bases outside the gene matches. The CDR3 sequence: CASSPGTGSNQPQHF. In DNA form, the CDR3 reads TGTGCCAGCAGTCCCGGGACAGGGAGCAATCAGCCCCAGCATTTT.

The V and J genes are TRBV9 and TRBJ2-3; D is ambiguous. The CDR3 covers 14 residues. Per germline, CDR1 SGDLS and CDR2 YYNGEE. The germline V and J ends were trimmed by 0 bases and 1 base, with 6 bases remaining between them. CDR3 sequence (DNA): TGTGCCAGCAGCGTAGACGGGCGCACAGATACGCAGTATTTT. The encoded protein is CASSVDGRTDTQYF.

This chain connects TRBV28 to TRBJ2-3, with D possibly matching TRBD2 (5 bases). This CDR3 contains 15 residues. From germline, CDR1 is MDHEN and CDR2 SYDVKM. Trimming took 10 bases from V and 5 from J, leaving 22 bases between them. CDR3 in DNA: TGTGCCACCGTGGGAGCCCTCGTCAATTTAGATACGCAGTATTTT. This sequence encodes CATVGALVNLDTQYF.

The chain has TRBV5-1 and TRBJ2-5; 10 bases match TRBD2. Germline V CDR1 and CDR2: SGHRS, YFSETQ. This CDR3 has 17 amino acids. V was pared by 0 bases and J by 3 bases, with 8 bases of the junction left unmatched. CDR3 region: CASSLGLAGVKEETQYF. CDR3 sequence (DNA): TGCGCCAGCAGCTTGGGGCTAGCGGGAGTTAAGGAAGAGACCCAGTACTTC. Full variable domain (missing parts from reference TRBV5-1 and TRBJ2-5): KAGVTQTPRYLIKTRGQQVTLSCSPISGHRSVSWYQQTPGQGLQFLFEYFSETQRNKGNFPGRFSGRQFSNSRSEMNVSTLELGDSALYLCASSLGLAGVKEETQYFGPGTRLLVL.

This CDR3 reads CASSVARGPLHF. For the CDR3, the DNA is TGTGCCAGCAGCGTAGCCCGGGGACCCCTCCACTTT. V usage is TRBV9 and J usage is TRBJ1-6; D not resolved. Trimming stripped 0 bases from V and 12 bases from J, with 7 bases between. Per the germline V gene, CDR1 is SGDLS and CDR2 is YYNGEE. This CDR3 region has 12 residues.

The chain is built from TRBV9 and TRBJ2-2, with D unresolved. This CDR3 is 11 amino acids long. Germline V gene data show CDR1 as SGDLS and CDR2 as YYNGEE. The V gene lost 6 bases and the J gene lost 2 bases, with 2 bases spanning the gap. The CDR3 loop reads CASTNTGELFF. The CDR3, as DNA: TGTGCCAGCACAAACACCGGGGAGCTGTTTTTT. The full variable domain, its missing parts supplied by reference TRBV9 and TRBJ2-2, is DSGVTQTPKHLITATGQRVTLRCSPRSGDLSVYWYQQSLDQGLQFLIQYYNGEERAKGNILERFSAQQFPDLHSELNLSSLELGDSALYFCASTNTGELFFGEGSRLTVL.

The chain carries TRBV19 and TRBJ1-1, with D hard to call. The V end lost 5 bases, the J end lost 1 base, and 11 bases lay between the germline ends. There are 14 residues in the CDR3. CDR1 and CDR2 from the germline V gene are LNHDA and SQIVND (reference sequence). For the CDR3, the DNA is TGTGCCAGTAGTCGACCCCCAGAGAACACTGAAGCTTTCTTT. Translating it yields CASSRPPENTEAFF.